The text below deals with one T cell receptor (beta chain). The antigen is not known. These data are taken from a study of T cells in Graves' hyperthyroidism and ophthalmopathy. Study-wide results and caveats: Most thyroid clonotypes expanded above 0.001 were also detected in blood.

A roughly 10 ml volume of fresh peripheral blood provided the PBMCs. What was amplified from RNA transcripts were TCR beta CDR3 regions. When the TCR CDR3 underwent first-round RT-PCR, the HTBI primer set was used. One entry per CDR3 protein, called by TCRdb with MiXCR from the multiplex PCR reads. The table includes 350,000 to 450,000 distinct CDR3 sequences, 11% to 15% detected once. The CDR3 consists of 17 residues. Trimming cost V 6 bases and J 4 bases; bases outside gene matches: 8. CDR1 and CDR2 (germline): MDHEN, SYDVKM. This sequence was found in a man aged 50 to 60 with Graves' ophthalmopathy. V and J are TRBV28 and TRBJ2-1; 14 bases are shared with TRBD2. The sample consisted of blood. CDR3 protein: CASRWRLAGGPYNEQFF. In DNA, the CDR3 is TGTGCCAGCAGATGGAGACTAGCGGGAGGGCCTTACAATGAGCAGTTCTTC. Full variable domain (remainder filled in from reference TRBV28 and TRBJ2-1): DVKVTQSSRYLVKRTGEKVFLECVQDMDHENMFWYRQDPGLGLRLIYFSYDVKMKEKGDIPEGYSVSREKKERFSLILESASTNQTSMYLCASRWRLAGGPYNEQFFGPGTRLTVL.